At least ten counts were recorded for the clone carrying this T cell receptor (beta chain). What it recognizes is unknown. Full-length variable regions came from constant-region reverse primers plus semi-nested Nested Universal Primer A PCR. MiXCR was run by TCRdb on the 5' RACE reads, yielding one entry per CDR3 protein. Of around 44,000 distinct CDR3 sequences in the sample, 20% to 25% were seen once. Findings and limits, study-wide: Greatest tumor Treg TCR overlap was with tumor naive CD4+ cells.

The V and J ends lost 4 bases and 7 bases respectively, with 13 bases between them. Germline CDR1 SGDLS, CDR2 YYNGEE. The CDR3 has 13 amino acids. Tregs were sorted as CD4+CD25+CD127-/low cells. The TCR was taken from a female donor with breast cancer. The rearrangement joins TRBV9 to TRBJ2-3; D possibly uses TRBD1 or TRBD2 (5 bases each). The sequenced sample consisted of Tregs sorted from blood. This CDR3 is CASSPGTRNTQYF. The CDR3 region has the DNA TGTGCCAGCAGCCCCGGGACCCGGAATACGCAGTATTTT.